This T cell receptor beta chain is drawn from a study of Ad26.COV2.S vaccination and SARS-CoV-2 variants. Across the whole study: Sample donor was a member of the COV1001 Ad26.COV2.S trial arm. Ad26.COV2.S, an intramuscular injection, was given once or twice 56 days apart.

Noted treatment: roughly 18 received Ad26.COV2.S at low or high dose, single or two shots; a few received placebo; per-sample allocation not given. Following the first vaccine or placebo injection, samples were taken on day 63. As its vector, the vaccine had Ad26, which expressed Wuhan-strain SARS-CoV-2 spike. Libraries were prepared by immunoSEQ multiplex PCR; TCRdb keeps only in-frame clonotypes and omits some of them. The table shows 300,000 to 350,000 clones, with just under 85% occurring only once. In its sample, this clone was seen a few times. V dropped 1 base and J dropped 3 bases, with 7 bases sitting between them. The CDR3 is 13 residues long. CDR1 is LNHDA, CDR2 SQIVND, per germline (reference sequence).

The TCR comes from a person aged 18-60 years who received the Ad26.COV2.S COVID-19 vaccine or a placebo. The V call is TRBV19, the J call TRBJ2-7, with D possibly matching TRBD2 (5 bases). Sequenced material: peripheral blood, taken in a trial of Ad26.COV2.S vaccine versus placebo. The CDR3 DNA reads as TGTGCCAGTAGTATAGGGGGAGTCTACGAGCAGTACTTC. The encoded protein is CASSIGGVYEQYF.